The sequence of this TCR beta chain was determined in a study of CD4 T cells in relation to SARS-CoV-2 and coronaviruses. Of note for this clone: No antigen is known for it.

Trimming removed 4 bases at V and 8 bases at J, with 12 bases between. This CDR3 comprises 13 residues. The germline CDR1 and CDR2 sequences are LNHDA and SQIVND (reference sequence). Measured with immunoSEQ multiplex PCR; TCRdb has only the in-frame clones, and not every one. The sample shows 19,000 or so clones, about 72% of them seen only once. Findings of the study overall: Approximately 65% of donors had memory CD4+ clonotypes crossrecognizing SARS-CoV-2 and common cold coronavirus spike.

Before the COVID-19 pandemic, during about 2011-2019, CD4+ T cells were taken from unexposed donors. The cells were cultured for approximately ten days before CD4+ T cells were isolated. Cells permitting, SARS-CoV-2 S/N and four cold-coronavirus spikes were tested on unexposed-donor CD4+ T cells. The chain joins TRBV19 to TRBJ2-1; D may be TRBD2 (5 bases). The source material was CD4+ T cells from PBMCs, cultured in vitro. The TCR comes from a human donor in good health. The CDR3 region is CASSNFGLDEQFF. In nucleotides, the CDR3 is TGTGCCAGTAGTAACTTCGGACTGGATGAGCAGTTCTTC.